This T cell receptor beta chain was captured in a study of T cell responses to AZD1222 COVID-19 vaccine. Sequencing was performed with immunoSEQ multiplex PCR; in TCRdb, only in-frame clones are kept and a portion is missing. The sample shows around 150,000 clones, 88% of them seen only once. Study conclusions and caveats: After the peak T cell response, and only then, were repertoires sampled. Reports indicate that nearly half of spike-specific TCRs are directed at unmutated variant regions. White British donors predominated, females outnumbered males, and clonal diversity was possibly underestimated. Mapped onto spike, vaccine-associated CD4 TCRs spanned it and were dominant at 160-218 and 743-854.

About this clone itself: The antigen is not known.

The sequenced sample was peripheral blood, obtained on day 0 of AZD1222 vaccination. The TCR comes from an adult in good health.

The CDR3 coding sequence is TGTGCCAGCACCACTGTAGGACTAGCGGGGGACCCAGATACGCAGTATTTT. Translation gives CASTTVGLAGDPDTQYF. V is TRBV21-1 and J is TRBJ2-3; the table's D call, TRBD2, was not checked against the DNA. TRBV21-1 corresponds to a pseudogene. There are 17 residues in the CDR3.